Listed below are T cell receptor beta chains from one sample, sequenced in a study of spatial heterogeneity in lung cancer. MiXCR, run by TCRdb on the 5' RACE reads, gives a single entry per CDR3 protein. In the table there are roughly 39,000 distinct CDR3 sequences, 6% to 8% of which are singletons. The sequencing here drew on PBMCs, taken at surgery. The receptors come from a male donor with early-stage non-small cell lung cancer. The CDR3 runs from the conserved cysteine through the conserved F or W. A D gene is named only where the DNA matches it firmly. Clone size is given for some rows only: seen once, a few or many times, or a class if the clone is expanded.

V gene	J gene	clone size	D gene	CDR3 protein	CDR3 DNA
TRBV5-5	TRBJ2-5	-	-	CASSLVMHNQETQYF	TGTGCCAGCAGCTTGGTTATGCACAACCAAGAGACCCAGTACTTC
TRBV7-9	TRBJ2-2	many	-	CASRYREVTGELFF	TGTGCCTCCCGATACAGGGAGGTTACCGGGGAGCTGTTTTTT
TRBV19	TRBJ2-2	-	TRBD2	CASSIGPSGTGELFF	TGTGCCAGTAGTATCGGGCCTAGCGGCACCGGGGAGCTGTTTTTT
TRBV2	TRBJ2-3	many	-	CASKQGYSTDTQYF	TGTGCCAGCAAACAGGGATATAGCACAGATACGCAGTATTTT
TRBV12-3/TRBV12-4	TRBJ2-7	-	TRBD1	CASSLGQGNHEQYF	TGTGCCAGCAGCCTGGGACAGGGAAACCACGAGCAGTACTTC
TRBV4-2	TRBJ2-2	medium-sized	-	CASSQGLDTGELFF	TGTGCCAGCAGCCAAGGACTAGACACCGGGGAGCTGTTTTTT
TRBV29-1	TRBJ1-1	many	-	CSVGGVSRGEAFF	TGCAGCGTCGGTGGGGTTAGTAGAGGTGAAGCTTTCTTT
TRBV6-1	TRBJ1-4	few	TRBD1	CASKPGQGNEKLFF	TGTGCCAGCAAGCCGGGACAGGGAAATGAAAAACTGTTTTTT
TRBV3-1	TRBJ1-4	few	-	CASSHNTAATNEKLFF	TGTGCCAGCAGCCACAACACGGCAGCAACTAATGAAAAACTGTTTTTT
TRBV2	TRBJ2-7	-	TRBD1	CASSGDRRTYEQYF	TGTGCCAGCAGTGGGGACAGGCGAACCTACGAGCAGTACTTC
TRBV5-6	TRBJ2-4	many	-	CASSLTGQPNIQYF	TGTGCCAGCAGCTTGACAGGGCAGCCAAACATTCAGTACTTC
TRBV7-2	TRBJ1-3	many	-	CASSTGAGPSGNTIYF	TGTGCCAGCAGCACAGGCGCGGGTCCCTCTGGAAACACCATATATTTT
TRBV12-3/TRBV12-4	TRBJ2-1	many	-	CASSFSGLNEQFF	TGTGCCAGCAGTTTTTCAGGGCTCAATGAGCAGTTCTTC
TRBV6-2/TRBV6-3	TRBJ1-1	many	-	CASSYVTGTEAFF	TGTGCCAGCAGTTACGTTACAGGGACTGAAGCTTTCTTT
TRBV5-1	TRBJ1-6	many	TRBD1	CASRDGQGLSPLHF	TGCGCCAGCAGGGACGGACAGGGTTTGTCACCCCTCCACTTT
TRBV7-8	TRBJ1-1	many	-	CASRAEQNTEAFF	TGTGCCAGCAGGGCCGAACAGAACACTGAAGCTTTCTTT
TRBV9	TRBJ1-1	many	-	CASSVGGRMGTEAFF	TGTGCCAGCAGCGTAGGGGGGCGGATGGGCACTGAAGCTTTCTTT
TRBV7-9	TRBJ2-1	many	-	CASSPVGSRVSSYNEQFF	TGTGCCAGCAGCCCTGTGGGTAGTCGGGTCAGCTCCTACAATGAGCAGTTCTTC
TRBV6-2/TRBV6-3	TRBJ2-6	-	-	CASSPTVSGANVLTF	TGTGCCAGCAGCCCGACAGTCTCTGGGGCCAACGTCCTGACTTTC
TRBV29-1	TRBJ2-2	few	-	CSVTNRAPNTGELFF	TGCAGCGTTACAAACAGGGCTCCGAACACCGGGGAGCTGTTTTTT
TRBV2	TRBJ1-3	few	-	CASSERRTTGNTIYF	TGTGCCAGCAGTGAGAGGCGGACGACTGGAAACACCATATATTTT
TRBV20-1	TRBJ1-1	-	-	CSARASGRNTKAFF	TGCAGTGCTAGAGCCTCCGGACGGAACACTAAAGCTTTCTTT
TRBV29-1	TRBJ2-5	many	TRBD2	CSVGIRTSLLEETQYF	TGCAGCGTTGGAATCCGGACTAGCCTTCTTGAAGAGACCCAGTACTTC
TRBV9	TRBJ1-4	many	-	CASSPTAGYEKLFF	TGTGCCAGCAGCCCGACGGCCGGGTATGAAAAACTGTTTTTT
TRBV5-1	TRBJ1-2	many	TRBD1	CASSREGQDYGYTF	TGCGCCAGCAGCAGAGAGGGACAGGACTATGGCTACACCTTC
TRBV7-2	TRBJ2-2	few	TRBD1	CASSLVFGSGTGVTGELFF	TGTGCCAGCAGCTTAGTCTTCGGATCCGGGACAGGGGTTACCGGGGAGCTGTTTTTT
TRBV5-1	TRBJ1-1	many	-	CASSFGTQAQAFF	TGCGCCAGCAGCTTCGGAACTCAGGCCCAAGCTTTCTTT
TRBV4-2	TRBJ1-6	many	-	CASSRDIDNSPLHF	TGTGCCAGCAGCAGGGACATAGATAATTCACCCCTCCACTTT
TRBV29-1	TRBJ2-3	-	-	CSAKERTDTQYF	TGCAGCGCCAAGGAGCGGACAGATACGCAGTATTTT
TRBV7-8	TRBJ2-1	many	TRBD1	CASSLIRGSNEQFF	TGTGCCAGCAGCTTGATCAGGGGGTCGAATGAGCAGTTCTTC
TRBV12-3/TRBV12-4	TRBJ1-1	-	-	CASSSQYTEAFF	TGTGCCAGCAGTTCACAGTACACTGAAGCTTTCTTT
TRBV29-1	TRBJ1-1	-	-	CSVEVVPGDTEAFF	TGCAGCGTTGAAGTGGTGCCGGGGGACACTGAAGCTTTCTTT
TRBV29-1	TRBJ2-1	many	-	CSVPSAPNEQFF	TGCAGCGTTCCCTCTGCGCCCAATGAGCAGTTCTTC
TRBV20-1	TRBJ1-6	few	TRBD1	CSAVEQGNNSPLHF	TGCAGTGCTGTAGAACAGGGGAATAATTCACCCCTCCACTTT
TRBV5-1	TRBJ1-6	few	TRBD1	CASSPDRGGINSPLHF	TGCGCCAGCAGCCCTGACAGGGGAGGAATCAATTCACCCCTCCACTTT
TRBV5-1	TRBJ2-3	many	TRBD2	CASSPGLAGLTDTQYF	TGCGCCAGCAGCCCCGGACTAGCGGGACTCACAGATACGCAGTATTTT
TRBV6-2/TRBV6-3	TRBJ2-1	many	-	CASLHRGEQFF	TGTGCCAGCCTCCATCGGGGGGAGCAGTTCTTC
TRBV4-3	TRBJ2-2	many	-	CASSQDARGELFF	TGCGCCAGCAGCCAAGACGCCCGAGGGGAGCTGTTTTTT
TRBV12-3/TRBV12-4	TRBJ2-1	many	-	CASSTNRGDEQFF	TGTGCCAGCTCAACCAATAGGGGGGACGAGCAGTTCTTC
TRBV6-1	TRBJ1-5	-	TRBD1	CASSEGQLNQPQHF	TGTGCCAGCAGTGAGGGACAGCTTAATCAGCCCCAGCATTTT
TRBV5-8	TRBJ2-1	many	-	CASSRLGGIHNEQFF	TGTGCCAGCAGCCGCCTGGGGGGCATCCACAATGAGCAGTTCTTC
TRBV6-5	TRBJ1-5	-	TRBD1	CASRIDRGGNQPQHF	TGTGCCAGCAGGATCGACAGGGGAGGGAATCAGCCCCAGCATTTT
TRBV7-3	TRBJ1-1	many	-	CASSPQGNTEAFF	TGTGCCAGCAGCCCACAGGGTAACACTGAAGCTTTCTTT
TRBV28	TRBJ1-5	many	TRBD1	CATTGQGHPQPQHF	TGTGCCACCACTGGACAGGGGCACCCTCAGCCCCAGCATTTT
TRBV3-1	TRBJ1-5	many	-	CASSQGQNSNQPQHF	TGTGCCAGCAGCCAAGGTCAGAATAGCAATCAGCCCCAGCATTTT
TRBV7-3	TRBJ2-3	few	-	CASSSLSLRRPPSDTQYF	TGTGCCAGCAGCTCCCTTTCGTTACGGCGTCCCCCCTCAGATACGCAGTATTTT